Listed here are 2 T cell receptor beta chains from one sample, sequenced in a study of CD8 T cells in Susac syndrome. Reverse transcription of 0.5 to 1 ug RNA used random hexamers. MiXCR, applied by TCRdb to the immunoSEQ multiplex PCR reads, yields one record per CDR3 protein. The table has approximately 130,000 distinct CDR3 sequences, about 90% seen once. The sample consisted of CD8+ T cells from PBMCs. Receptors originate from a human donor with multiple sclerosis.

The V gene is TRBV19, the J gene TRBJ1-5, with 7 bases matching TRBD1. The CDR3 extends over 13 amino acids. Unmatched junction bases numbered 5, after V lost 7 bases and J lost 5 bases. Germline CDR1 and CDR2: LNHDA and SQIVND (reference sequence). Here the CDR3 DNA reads TGTGCCAGTACCTCGACAGGGCATCAGCCCCAGCATTTT. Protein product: CASTSTGHQPQHF.

The CDR3 nucleotides read TGTGCCACCACCCCGGTCGAGGGAATGGGCTACACCTTC. It codes for CATTPVEGMGYTF. The V and J genes are TRBV6-5 and TRBJ1-2; D ambiguous. This CDR3 spans 13 amino acids. Trimming pared 10 bases from V and 8 bases from J, leaving 20 bases between. Germline assignment: CDR1 MNHEY and CDR2 SVGAGI.